This TCR beta chain was profiled in a study of beta chain features in type 1 diabetes. Germline-derived CDR1 and CDR2 are SGDLS and YYNGEE. The CDR3 covers 16 residues. V dropped 1 base and J dropped 1; count of bases not matched to a gene: 5. Expressed TCRB transcripts were sequenced, since all the RNA that had been isolated was reverse transcribed. About 3.6 million reads per sample on average were obtained from naive, central memory and regulatory T cell samples. Assay used: immunoSEQ multiplex PCR; TCRdb lists only in-frame clones, some missing. The data contain around 300,000 clones, roughly 9.6% of them singletons. Every donor provided one heparinised blood draw, which averaged about 110 mL. CD4+ cells of the naive, central memory, regulatory and stem cell-like memory types were sorted via CD45RO/CCR7/CD25/CD127/CD95/CD27. Post-sort purity exceeded 98% for all sorted populations.

The chain links TRBV9 to TRBJ2-1, with 7 nucleotides matching TRBD2. The sequenced sample consisted of naive CD4+ T cells from blood. The sequence was collected from a woman in her twenties or thirties in good health. CDR3 in DNA: TGTGCCAGCAGCGTACTCCCAGCGGGATCCTACAATGAGCAGTTCTTC. This sequence encodes CASSVLPAGSYNEQFF. The entire variable domain, with the rest obtained from reference TRBV9 and TRBJ2-1, is as follows: DSGVTQTPKHLITATGQRVTLRCSPRSGDLSVYWYQQSLDQGLQFLIQYYNGEERAKGNILERFSAQQFPDLHSELNLSSLELGDSALYFCASSVLPAGSYNEQFFGPGTRLTVL.